Each of the 25 T cell receptor beta chains below was sequenced from the same sample in a study of shared clonotypes between healthy human individuals (dated by TCRdb to the early 2020s). To prepare the library, the immunoSEQ multiplex PCR assay was applied. The source is immuneACCESS, and TCRdb retained only in-frame sequences with V and J called. Part of the clones is not carried over; for the studies checked, unresolved V genes explain less than half of this, and the remainder is unexplained. In this sample the table shows approximately 2.5 million clones, roughly 93% of which occur a single time. About 0.38% of the sample goes to the ten largest clones. Specimen: naive CD4+ T cells from PBMCs. Reading the label with the study, this specimen's cell subset or site is: CD45RA+ positively selected. All receptors come from a young man in good health. Some clones in this sample may be carry-over from other donors' samples.

This chain uses TRBV7-6 with TRBJ2-3; 7 bases map to TRBD1. There are 13 residues in the CDR3. The germline gives CDR1 SGHVS, CDR2 FNYEAQ. The V gene end was trimmed by 5 bases and the J gene end by 9 bases; junction bases not matched to a gene: 8. The CDR3 nucleotides are TGTGCCAGCAGCCCAAAACAGGGGCTAACGCAGTATTTT. Amino acids: CASSPKQGLTQYF.

The chain carries TRBV5-4 and TRBJ1-6; D might be TRBD1 (6 bases). The CDR3 sequence is 15 residues long. Trimming took 3 bases from V and 4 from J, leaving 11 bases between them. The V gene's germline CDR1 is SGHNT and CDR2 YYREEE (reference sequence). CDR3 protein: CASSWGQGYNSPLHF. Here the CDR3 DNA reads TGTGCCAGCAGCTGGGGGCAGGGGTATAATTCACCCCTCCACTTT. The full variable domain, in which reference TRBV5-4 and TRBJ1-6 provide the parts outside the CDR3, is ETGVTQSPTHLIKTRGQQVTLRCSSQSGHNTVSWYQQALGQGPQFIFQYYREEENGRGNFPPRFSGLQFPNYSSELNVNALELDDSALYLCASSWGQGYNSPLHFGNGTRLTVT.

The chain is built from TRBV5-4 and TRBJ1-5; a weak D match, TRBD1 (6 bases). The V gene lost 0 bases and the J gene lost 4 bases, with 8 bases spanning the gap. Germline V gene sequence: CDR1 SGHNT, CDR2 YYREEE (reference sequence). The CDR3 loop spans 14 amino acids. This CDR3 is CASSLVGGNQPQHF. The CDR3 nucleotides are TGTGCCAGCAGCTTGGTAGGGGGGAATCAGCCCCAGCATTTT.

The genes are TRBV7-6 and TRBJ2-1; D is unclear. The CDR3 covers 16 residues. Trimming stripped 2 bases from V and 4 bases from J, with 15 bases between. Looked up from germline, CDR1 is SGHVS and CDR2 is FNYEAQ. The CDR3, as DNA: TGTGCCAGCAGCTTAATAAGGCCTAGTCCATACAATGAGCAGTTCTTC. Amino acid sequence: CASSLIRPSPYNEQFF.

The chain joins TRBV4-1 to TRBJ2-3, with a possible D match to TRBD1 (6 bases). Germline V gene lookup returns CDR1 MGHRA and CDR2 YSYEKL. The CDR3 spans 15 residues. The ends were cut back, 2 bases at V and 4 bases at J, with 13 bases in the middle. CDR3 nucleotide sequence: TGCGCCAGCAGCCAACTTAGAGGGGGAGCAGATACGCAGTATTTT. This gives the protein CASSQLRGGADTQYF.

The CDR3 sequence: CASSQRTSGKYEQYF. CDR3 DNA: TGTGCCAGCAGCCAAAGGACTAGCGGAAAATACGAGCAGTACTTC. This chain connects TRBV5-4 to TRBJ2-7, with TRBD2 matching 10 bases. Losses at the gene ends were 4 bases for V and 4 bases for J; bases not matched to a gene: 8. The CDR3 length is 15 residues. The germline CDR1 and CDR2 sequences are SGHNT and YYREEE (reference sequence).

Points on this clone: The same CDR3 is also encoded by other DNA sequences in this sample. The J gene is TRBJ1-1, the V gene TRBV28; 8 positions match TRBD1. J lost 4 bases, V lost 5 bases, and 9 bases had no gene match. There are 15 residues in the CDR3. The germline CDR1 and CDR2 sequences are MDHEN and SYDVKM. CDR3 protein: CASSPPGQGGTEAFF. In nucleotides, the CDR3 is TGTGCCAGCAGTCCCCCCGGACAGGGTGGCACTGAAGCTTTCTTT.

The chain uses TRBV7-2 and TRBJ2-1, with 8 bases lining up with TRBD2. J gave up 7 bases and V 5 bases, and 16 bases lay outside the gene matches. CDR3 length equals 17 residues. From germline, CDR1 is SGHTA and CDR2 FQGNSA. As DNA, the CDR3 is TGTGCCAGCAGCCCCTTAGGGCGGGAGGCAACGCGGAATGAGCAGTTCTTC. This encodes CASSPLGREATRNEQFF.

The V gene is TRBV19, the J gene TRBJ1-2; D not resolved. Germline loops: CDR1 LNHDA, CDR2 SQIVND (reference sequence). CDR3 length equals 15 residues. V gave up 9 bases and J gave up 0 bases, with 17 bases separating them. The CDR3 DNA is TGTGCCAGGAGAAAGGACGGACGGTCTAACTATGGCTACACCTTC. Protein: CARRKDGRSNYGYTF.

This chain connects TRBV7-2 to TRBJ2-7; D gene unclear. The germline V and J ends were trimmed by 5 bases and 6 bases, with 11 bases remaining between them. The germline V gene encodes CDR1 SGHTA and CDR2 FQGNSA. The CDR3 covers 12 residues. The CDR3 protein is CASSPEPIEQYF. DNA of the CDR3: TGTGCCAGCAGCCCAGAACCGATCGAGCAGTACTTC. The variable domain in full, completed from reference TRBV7-2 and TRBJ2-7, reads GAGVSQSPSNKVTEKGKDVELRCDPISGHTALYWYRQSLGQGLEFLIYFQGNSAPDKSGLPSDRFSAERTGGSVSTLTIQRTQQEDSAVYLCASSPEPIEQYFGPGTRLTVT.

This chain connects TRBV7-2 to TRBJ2-2, with D perhaps TRBD1 (6 bases). Germline assignment: CDR1 SGHTA and CDR2 FQGNSA. V shed 2 bases and J shed 7 bases, with 11 bases lying between them. This CDR3 is built from 14 residues. CDR3 DNA: TGTGCCAGCAGCTTAAACAGGGCTAGCGGGGAGCTGTTTTTT. This codes for CASSLNRASGELFF.

The rearrangement links TRBV29-1 to TRBJ1-1; D uncertain. Germline CDR1 and CDR2: SQVTM and ANQGSEA. This CDR3 has 15 amino acids. V was shortened by 6 bases and J by 2 bases, with 19 bases between the two germline ends. DNA for the CDR3: TGCAGCGTAAGGAAAGGAGTGGGGTATAACACTGAAGCTTTCTTT. Encoded protein: CSVRKGVGYNTEAFF.

The count of this clone is one. The chain carries TRBV7-2 and TRBJ2-4, with a tentative D call TRBD1 (6 bases). This CDR3 spans 14 amino acids. Trimming shortened V by 2 bases and J by 2 bases, and 7 bases separated the two germline ends. CDR1 and CDR2 from the germline V gene are SGHTA and FQGNSA. CDR3 nucleotide sequence: TGTGCCAGCAGCTTAACAGGGACCAAAAACATTCAGTACTTC. This encodes CASSLTGTKNIQYF. The whole variable domain, remainder taken from reference TRBV7-2 and TRBJ2-4, is GAGVSQSPSNKVTEKGKDVELRCDPISGHTALYWYRQSLGQGLEFLIYFQGNSAPDKSGLPSDRFSAERTGGSVSTLTIQRTQQEDSAVYLCASSLTGTKNIQYFGAGTRLSVL.

This clone occurred once. The V call is TRBV4-2, the J call TRBJ1-2; D gene ambiguous. V was trimmed by 4 bases and J by 1 base, leaving 16 bases between them. Germline V gene lookup returns CDR1 LGHNA and CDR2 YNFKEQ. This CDR3 is built from 16 residues. CDR3 sequence: CASSLQPDLNNYGYTF. The CDR3 nucleotides are TGTGCCAGCAGCCTTCAGCCAGATTTAAATAACTATGGCTACACCTTC.

The genes are TRBV18 and TRBJ2-7, with a weak D call TRBD2 (6 bases). V was cut by 3 bases and J by 6 bases, with 15 bases left in between. In germline, CDR1 is KGHSH, CDR2 LQKENI. CDR3 length: 14 amino acids. Written as DNA, the CDR3 is TGTGCCAGCTCACCCGGGGGTCTCTTAGGCGAGCAGTACTTC. Residues: CASSPGGLLGEQYF.

The chain links TRBV18 to TRBJ2-7, with TRBD1 as a possible D gene (5 bases). This CDR3 is built from 15 residues. The germline V gene has CDR1 KGHSH and CDR2 LQKENI. The V gene lost 3 bases and the J gene lost 3 bases, with 15 bases spanning the gap. This CDR3 is CASSPGAAGVYEQYF. DNA of the CDR3: TGTGCCAGCTCACCTGGGGCGGCTGGGGTCTACGAGCAGTACTTC.

The rearrangement uses TRBV5-1 and TRBJ2-6, with 9 bases identical to TRBD2. CDR3 length: 18 residues. Germline trimming cut 5 bases from V and 4 bases from J; bases unmatched to any gene: 13. CDR1 is SGHRS, CDR2 YFSETQ, per germline. CDR3 DNA: TGCGCCAGCAGACAAACTGTAGCGGGAGTCACCGGGGCCAACGTCCTGACTTTC. This sequence encodes CASRQTVAGVTGANVLTF.

V usage is TRBV18 and J usage is TRBJ2-5; a weak D match, TRBD1 (5 bases). Trimming took off 3 bases at V and 4 bases at J, with 15 bases between the two ends. This CDR3 comprises 15 residues. Germline CDR1 reads KGHSH; CDR2 reads LQKENI. The CDR3 DNA reads as TGTGCCAGCTCACCGGGGTCAGGGTCGGGAGAGACCCAGTACTTC. As protein: CASSPGSGSGETQYF.

The chain uses TRBV18 and TRBJ1-3; D ambiguous. This CDR3 is 17 amino acids long. Germline CDR1 is KGHSH and CDR2 is LQKENI. V was shortened by 3 bases and J by 0 bases, with 15 bases between the two germline ends. The CDR3 sequence: CASSPLFEDSSGNTIYF. In nucleotides, the CDR3 is TGTGCCAGCTCACCTTTATTCGAGGATTCCTCTGGAAACACCATATATTTT.

The J gene is TRBJ2-7, the V gene TRBV6-1; TRBD1 agrees at 8 bases. This CDR3 is built from 15 residues. CDR1 is MNHNS, CDR2 SASEGT, per germline. Trimming removed 5 bases from V and 4 bases from J; junction bases left unmatched: 10. The CDR3 DNA reads as TGTGCCAGCAGTTCCCCCAGGGGGCTGGCGTACGAGCAGTACTTC. It encodes CASSSPRGLAYEQYF.

The V and J genes are TRBV7-9 and TRBJ2-3; D gene uncertain. CDR1 and CDR2 (germline): SEHNR, FQNEAQ (reference sequence). V was trimmed by 2 bases and J by 2 bases, leaving 11 bases between them. This CDR3 comprises 15 residues. CDR3 DNA sequence: TGTGCCAGCAGCTTACAAGCGACAACCACAGATACGCAGTATTTT. It encodes CASSLQATTTDTQYF.

This rearrangement joins TRBV7-9 to TRBJ1-1; 10 nucleotides agree with TRBD1. Germline V CDR1 and CDR2: SEHNR, FQNEAQ (reference sequence). There are 14 residues in the CDR3. The V segment lost 5 bases and the J segment 5 bases; nucleotides outside the gene matches: 5. The CDR3 region has the DNA TGTGCCAGCAGCCCGACAGGGGGCTGGACTGAAGCTTTCTTT. Translated, it gives CASSPTGGWTEAFF.

The genes are TRBV28 and TRBJ1-1; no reliable D call. In germline, CDR1 is MDHEN, CDR2 SYDVKM. V was cut by 7 bases and J by 10 bases, with 19 bases left in between. This CDR3 comprises 13 residues. The CDR3: CASTKTGGLGAFF. The CDR3 region has the DNA TGTGCCAGCACGAAGACGGGCGGCTTAGGAGCTTTCTTT.

This clone was seen a single time. This chain joins TRBV5-1 and TRBJ2-2, with 9 bases identical to TRBD2. The CDR3 is made up of 16 amino acids. The V segment lost 5 bases and the J segment 6 bases; nucleotides outside the gene matches: 11. In germline, CDR1 is SGHRS, CDR2 YFSETQ. The CDR3, as DNA: TGCGCCAGCAGTATCAGTGGGACTAGCTCCCCCGGGGAGCTGTTTTTT. Its protein is CASSISGTSSPGELFF.

The chain uses TRBV30 and TRBJ2-2; 8 nucleotides align to TRBD2. The CDR3 runs to 15 residues. V lost 5 bases to trimming and J lost 3 bases; unmatched junction nucleotides: 8. Germline CDR1 and CDR2: GTSNPN and SVGIG (reference sequence). CDR3 sequence reads: CAWGSGSLHTGELFF. The CDR3 DNA follows: TGTGCCTGGGGGAGCGGGAGTCTCCACACCGGGGAGCTGTTTTTT.